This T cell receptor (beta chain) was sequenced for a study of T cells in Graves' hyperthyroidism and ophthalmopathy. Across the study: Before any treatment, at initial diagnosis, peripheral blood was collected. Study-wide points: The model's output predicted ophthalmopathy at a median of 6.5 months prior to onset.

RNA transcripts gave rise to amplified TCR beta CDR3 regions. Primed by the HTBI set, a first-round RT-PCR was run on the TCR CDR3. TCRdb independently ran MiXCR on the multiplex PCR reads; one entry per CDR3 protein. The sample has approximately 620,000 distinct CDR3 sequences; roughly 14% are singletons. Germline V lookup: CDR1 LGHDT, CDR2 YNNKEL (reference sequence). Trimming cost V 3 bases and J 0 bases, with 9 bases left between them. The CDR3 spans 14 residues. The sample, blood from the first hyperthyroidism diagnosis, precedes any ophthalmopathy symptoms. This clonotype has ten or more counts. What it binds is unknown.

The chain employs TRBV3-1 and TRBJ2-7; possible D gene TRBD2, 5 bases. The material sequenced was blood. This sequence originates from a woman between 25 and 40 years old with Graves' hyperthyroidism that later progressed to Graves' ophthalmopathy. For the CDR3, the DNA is TGTGCCAGCAGCCATAGCGTGAGCTCCTACGAGCAGTACTTC. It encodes CASSHSVSSYEQYF.